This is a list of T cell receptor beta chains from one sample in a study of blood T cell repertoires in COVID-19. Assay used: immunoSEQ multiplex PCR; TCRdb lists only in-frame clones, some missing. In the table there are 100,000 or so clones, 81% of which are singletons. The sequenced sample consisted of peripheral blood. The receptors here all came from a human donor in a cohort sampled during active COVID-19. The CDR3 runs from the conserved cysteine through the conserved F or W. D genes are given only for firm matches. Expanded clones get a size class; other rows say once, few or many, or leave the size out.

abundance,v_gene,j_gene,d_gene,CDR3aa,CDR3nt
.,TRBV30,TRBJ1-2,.,CAWSAGRGSF,TGTGCCTGGAGTGCTGGGAGAGGGTCCTTC
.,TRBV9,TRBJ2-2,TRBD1,CASSVLTGPGTGELFF,TGTGCCAGCAGCGTATTGACAGGGCCTGGTACCGGGGAGCTGTTTTTT
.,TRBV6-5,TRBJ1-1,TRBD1,CASSQTGEVTEAFF,TGTGCCAGCAGCCAGACAGGGGAGGTCACTGAAGCTTTCTTT
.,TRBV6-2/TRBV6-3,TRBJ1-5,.,CASSTAREPQHF,TGTGCCAGCAGTACGGCGAGGGAGCCCCAGCATTTT
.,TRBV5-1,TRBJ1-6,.,CASSPGGFSPLHF,TGCGCCAGCAGCCCCGGGGGATTTTCACCCCTCCACTTT
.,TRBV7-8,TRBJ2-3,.,CASSEVYAETQYF,TGTGCCAGCAGCGAGGTCTATGCGGAGACGCAGTATTTT
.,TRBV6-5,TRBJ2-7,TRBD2,CASRTGGPISYEQYF,TGTGCCAGCAGGACGGGGGGGCCGATTTCCTACGAGCAGTACTTC
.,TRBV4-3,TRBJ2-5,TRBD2,CASSPTGGEETQYF,TGCGCCAGCAGCCCGACGGGGGGGGAAGAGACCCAGTACTTC
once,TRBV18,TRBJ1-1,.,CASSQDSQSTEAFF,TGTGCCAGCTCACAGGACAGCCAAAGTACTGAAGCTTTCTTT
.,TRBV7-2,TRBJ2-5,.,CASSPGIRQETQYF,TGTGCCAGCAGCCCAGGGATACGACAAGAGACCCAGTACTTC
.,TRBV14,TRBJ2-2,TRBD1,CASSERRTSGGAGTGELFF,TGTGCCAGCAGCGAGCGTCGTACTTCAGGGGGCGCAGGCACCGGGGAGCTGTTTTTT
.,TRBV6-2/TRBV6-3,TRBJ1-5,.,CASSYSKYSGNQPQHF,TGTGCCAGCAGTTACTCGAAGTATTCAGGCAATCAGCCCCAGCATTTT
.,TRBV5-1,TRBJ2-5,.,CASSLRGGGETQYF,TGCGCCAGCAGCTTGCGAGGGGGTGGAGAGACCCAGTACTTC
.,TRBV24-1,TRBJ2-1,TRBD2,CATSGGGSSYNEQFF,TGTGCCACCAGTGGTGGCGGGAGCTCCTACAATGAGCAGTTCTTC
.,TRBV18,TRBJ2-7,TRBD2,CASSPWGGDSYEQYF,TGTGCCAGCTCACCCTGGGGAGGGGACTCCTACGAGCAGTACTTC
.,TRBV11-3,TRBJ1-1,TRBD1,CASSPRTGQDTEAFF,TGTGCCAGCAGCCCCCGGACAGGGCAGGACACTGAAGCTTTCTTT
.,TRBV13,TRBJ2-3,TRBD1,CASSSRTGGDLRIWYF,TGTGCCAGCAGCTCTAGGACAGGGGGCGACCTCAGAATCTGGTATTTT
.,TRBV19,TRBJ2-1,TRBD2,CASSTTRTSGRGNEQFF,TGTGCCAGTAGTACTACCCGAACTAGCGGGAGGGGAAATGAGCAGTTCTTC
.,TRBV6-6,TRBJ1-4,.,CASSRGQNEKLFF,TGTGCCAGCAGTAGGGGTCAGAATGAAAAACTGTTTTTT
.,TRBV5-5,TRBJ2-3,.,CASSLGGLAVTSTDAQYF,TGTGCCAGCAGCTTGGGGGGCTTAGCAGTAACTAGCACAGATGCGCAGTATTTT
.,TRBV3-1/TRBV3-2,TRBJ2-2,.,CASSQDPIPGELFF,TGTGCCAGCAGCCAAGATCCCATTCCCGGGGAGCTGTTTTTT
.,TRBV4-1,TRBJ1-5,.,CASSQSRGNNQPQHF,TGCGCCAGCAGCCAATCCCGGGGTAACAATCAGCCCCAGCATTTT
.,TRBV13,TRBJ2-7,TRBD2,CASSSGTSSYEQYF,TGTGCCAGCAGCTCCGGGACTAGCAGCTACGAGCAGTACTTC
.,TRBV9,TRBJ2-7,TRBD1,CASSTSPGQAAYEQYF,TGTGCCAGCAGCACTTCCCCGGGACAGGCAGCCTACGAGCAGTACTTC
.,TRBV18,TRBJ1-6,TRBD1,CASSPSGGNNSPLHF,TGTGCCAGCTCACCGTCAGGGGGCAATAATTCACCCCTCCACTTT
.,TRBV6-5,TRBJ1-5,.,CASRRNRVEDQPQHF,TGTGCCAGCAGACGGAACAGGGTAGAGGATCAGCCCCAGCATTTT
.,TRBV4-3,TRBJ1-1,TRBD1,CASRRDRGRDTEAFF,TGCGCCAGCAGACGGGACAGGGGGAGAGACACTGAAGCTTTCTTT
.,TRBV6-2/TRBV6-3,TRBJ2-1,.,CASSGGTSYNEQFF,TGTGCCAGCAGTGGTGGGACTTCCTACAATGAGCAGTTCTTC
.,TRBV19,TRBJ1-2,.,CASTEGYGYTF,TGTGCCAGTACAGAGGGCTATGGCTACACCTTC
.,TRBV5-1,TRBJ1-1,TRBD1,CASSSRTGDTEAFF,TGCGCCAGCAGCTCACGGACAGGCGACACTGAAGCTTTCTTT
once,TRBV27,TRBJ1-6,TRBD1,CASGPLGTEYNSPLHF,TGTGCCAGCGGACCCCTTGGGACAGAATATAATTCACCCCTCCACTTT
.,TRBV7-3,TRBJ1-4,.,CAAAPARETPEKLFF,TGTGCAGCAGCTCCCGCGCGGGAAACCCCTGAAAAACTGTTTTTT
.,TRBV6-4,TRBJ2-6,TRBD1,CASSTTGSHSGANVLTF,TGTGCCAGCAGCACGACAGGGTCCCACTCTGGGGCCAACGTCCTGACTTTC
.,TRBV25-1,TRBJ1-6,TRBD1,CASSAGTAHTFYNSPLHF,TGTGCCAGCAGTGCGGGGACAGCCCACACTTTCTATAATTCACCCCTCCACTTT
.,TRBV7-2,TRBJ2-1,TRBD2,CASSLAARTRKRDEQFF,TGTGCCAGCAGCTTAGCGGCAAGGACTAGAAAACGCGATGAGCAGTTCTTC
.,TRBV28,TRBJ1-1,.,CASSLSALGANTEAFF,TGTGCCAGCAGTTTATCAGCTCTGGGGGCCAACACTGAAGCTTTCTTT
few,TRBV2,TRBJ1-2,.,CASSLDQNYGYTF,TGTGCCAGCAGTCTCGATCAGAACTATGGCTACACCTTC
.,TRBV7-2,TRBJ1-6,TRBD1,CASSLGSGQENSPLHF,TGTGCCAGCAGCTTAGGTTCGGGACAGGAGAATTCACCCCTCCACTTT
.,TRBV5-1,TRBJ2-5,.,CASSLGRSQQYF,TGCGCCAGCAGCTTGGGGCGGTCGCAGCAGTACTTC
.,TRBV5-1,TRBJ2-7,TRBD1,CASSPGQSSYEQYF,TGCGCCAGCAGCCCGGGACAGTCCTCCTACGAGCAGTACTTC
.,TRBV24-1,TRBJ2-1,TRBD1,CATSGLTGDEQFF,TGTGCCACCAGTGGCCTGACAGGGGATGAGCAGTTCTTC
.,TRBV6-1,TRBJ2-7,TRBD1,CASSERQGAYEQYF,TGTGCCAGCAGTGAACGACAGGGGGCCTACGAGCAGTACTTC
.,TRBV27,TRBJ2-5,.,CASSLFGGQGLGETQYF,TGTGCCAGCAGTTTATTTGGAGGTCAGGGGTTAGGTGAGACCCAGTACTTC
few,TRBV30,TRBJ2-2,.,CAWSPTVGELFF,TGTGCCTGGAGTCCTACAGTCGGGGAGCTGTTTTTT
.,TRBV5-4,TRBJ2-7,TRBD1,CASSKPGQMSSYEQYF,TGTGCCAGCAGCAAGCCGGGACAGATGAGCTCCTACGAGCAGTACTTC
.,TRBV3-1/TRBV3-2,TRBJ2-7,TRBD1,CASSPGTGSYEQYF,TGTGCCAGCAGCCCAGGGACAGGGAGCTACGAGCAGTACTTC
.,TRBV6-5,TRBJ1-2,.,CASSYSIGGNGYTF,TGTGCCAGCAGCTACTCTATTGGGGGGAATGGCTACACCTTC
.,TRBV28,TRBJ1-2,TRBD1,CASSSHPGQGAYGYTF,TGTGCCAGCAGTTCCCACCCGGGACAGGGGGCTTATGGCTACACCTTC
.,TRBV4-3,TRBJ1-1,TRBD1,CASSQDSGGQKNTEAFF,TGCGCCAGCAGCCAAGATTCAGGGGGACAAAAGAACACTGAAGCTTTCTTT
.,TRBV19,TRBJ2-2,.,CASSILYDRPGELFF,TGTGCCAGTAGTATCCTTTATGACAGGCCCGGGGAGCTGTTTTTT
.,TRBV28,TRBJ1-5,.,CASSPQTGRNQPQHF,TGTGCCAGCAGTCCACAGACAGGACGCAATCAGCCCCAGCATTTT
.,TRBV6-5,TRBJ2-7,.,CASSPGSAGYYEQYF,TGTGCCAGCAGTCCAGGGAGCGCGGGGTACTACGAGCAGTACTTC
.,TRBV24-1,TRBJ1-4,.,CATSDSQVATNEKLFF,TGTGCCACCAGTGATTCCCAGGTTGCAACTAATGAAAAACTGTTTTTT
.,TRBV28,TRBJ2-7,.,CASSNLQGNYEQYF,TGTGCCAGCAGTAACCTCCAGGGCAATTACGAGCAGTACTTC
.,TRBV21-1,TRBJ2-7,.,CASSTPGNPAGQYF,TGTGCCAGCAGCACGCCAGGGAACCCCGCCGGGCAGTACTTC
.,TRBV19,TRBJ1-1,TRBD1,CASTKDRGNVAFF,TGTGCCAGTACTAAAGACAGGGGGAACGTAGCTTTCTTT